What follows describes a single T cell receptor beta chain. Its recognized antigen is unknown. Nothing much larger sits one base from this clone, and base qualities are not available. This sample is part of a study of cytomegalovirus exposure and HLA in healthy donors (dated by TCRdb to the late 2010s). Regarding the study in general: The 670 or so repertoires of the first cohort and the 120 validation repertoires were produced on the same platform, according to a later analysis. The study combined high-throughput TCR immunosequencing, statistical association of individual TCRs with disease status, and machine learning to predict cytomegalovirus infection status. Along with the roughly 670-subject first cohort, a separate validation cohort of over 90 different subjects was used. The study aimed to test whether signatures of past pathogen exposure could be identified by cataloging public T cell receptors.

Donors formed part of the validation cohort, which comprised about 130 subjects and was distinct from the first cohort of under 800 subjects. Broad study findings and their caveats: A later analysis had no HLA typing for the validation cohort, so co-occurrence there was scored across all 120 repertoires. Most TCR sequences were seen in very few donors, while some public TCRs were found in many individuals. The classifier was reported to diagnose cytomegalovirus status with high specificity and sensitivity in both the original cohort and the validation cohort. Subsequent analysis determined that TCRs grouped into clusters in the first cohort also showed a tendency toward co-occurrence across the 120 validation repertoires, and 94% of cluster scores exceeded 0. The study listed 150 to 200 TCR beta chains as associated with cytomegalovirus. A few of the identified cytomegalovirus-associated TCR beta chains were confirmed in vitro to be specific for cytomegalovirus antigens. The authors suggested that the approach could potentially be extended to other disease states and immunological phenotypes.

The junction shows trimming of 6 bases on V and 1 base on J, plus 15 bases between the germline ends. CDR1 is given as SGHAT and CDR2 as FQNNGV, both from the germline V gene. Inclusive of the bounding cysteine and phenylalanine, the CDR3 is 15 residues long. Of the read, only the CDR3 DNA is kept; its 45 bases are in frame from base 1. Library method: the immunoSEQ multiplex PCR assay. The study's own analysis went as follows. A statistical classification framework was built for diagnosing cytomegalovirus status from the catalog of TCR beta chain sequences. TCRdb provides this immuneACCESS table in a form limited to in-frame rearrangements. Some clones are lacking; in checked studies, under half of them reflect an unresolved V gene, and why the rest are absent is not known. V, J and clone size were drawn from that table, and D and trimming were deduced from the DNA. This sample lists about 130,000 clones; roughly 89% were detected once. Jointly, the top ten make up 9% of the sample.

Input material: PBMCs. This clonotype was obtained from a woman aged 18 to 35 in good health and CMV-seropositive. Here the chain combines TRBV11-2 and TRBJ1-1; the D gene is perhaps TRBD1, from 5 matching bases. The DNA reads TGTGCCAGCAGGGGGGGGATACTTACGAACACTGAAGCTTTCTTT. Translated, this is CASRGGILTNTEAFF. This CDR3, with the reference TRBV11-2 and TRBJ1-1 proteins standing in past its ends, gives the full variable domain EAGVAQSPRYKIIEKRQSVAFWCNPISGHATLYWYQQILGQGPKLLIQFQNNGVVDDSQLPKDRFSAERLKGVDSTLKIQPAKLEDSAVYLCASRGGILTNTEAFFGQGTRLTVV.